These 22 T cell receptor beta chains were sequenced from one sample in a study of a mutant IDH1 vaccine in newly diagnosed glioma. Using immunoSEQ multiplex PCR, the repertoire was profiled, and TCRdb retains in-frame clones only, with some absent. Among about 28,000 clones listed, approximately 80% were seen once. Time point: week 23, last vaccination. With topical imiquimod, each dose of the vaccine consisted of 300 ug of mutant IDH1 20-mer peptide. The antigens for these receptors are not known. The sample here was PBMCs, taken from a glioma patient whose treatment included an IDH1 peptide vaccine. The receptors were gathered from a woman between 25 and 40 years old with glioma.

By frequency in the sample, this clone is large. The sample contains more than one DNA sequence encoding this CDR3. As DNA, the CDR3 is TGTGCCAGTAGTATCGGGTGGCAGCCCCAGCATTTT. Translated, it gives CASSIGWQPQHF. This chain connects TRBV19 to TRBJ1-5, with D unclear. Trimming removed 3 bases at V and 7 bases at J, with 7 bases between. This CDR3 is built from 12 residues. CDR1 is LNHDA, CDR2 SQIVND, per germline (reference sequence).

This clone occurred a few times. The CDR3 sequence: CAWSPLGASYNSPLHF. The CDR3 DNA sequence: TGTGCCTGGAGTCCTCTGGGGGCCTCCTATAATTCACCCCTCCACTTT. The rearrangement joins TRBV30 to TRBJ1-6; a weak D match, TRBD1 (6 bases). CDR1 and CDR2 (germline): GTSNPN, SVGIG (reference sequence). The CDR3 contains 16 residues. The V end lost 2 bases, the J end lost 0 bases, and 11 bases lay between the germline ends.

The rearrangement joins TRBV6-5 to TRBJ2-5; D remains unclear. V was trimmed by 0 bases and J by 2 bases, leaving 13 bases between them. Germline lookup yields CDR1 MNHEY and CDR2 SVGAGI. The CDR3 is made up of 16 amino acids. The CDR3 loop is CASSYSNLGRQETQYF. CDR3 sequence (DNA): TGTGCCAGCAGTTACTCGAATCTCGGCAGACAAGAGACCCAGTACTTC.

This chain connects TRBV7-9 to TRBJ1-2, with 7 bases matching TRBD1. With V trimmed by 0 bases and J by 2 bases, 3 bases remained unmatched. The V gene's germline CDR1 is SEHNR and CDR2 FQNEAQ (reference sequence). This CDR3 is 15 amino acids long. The CDR3: CASSLAGQPNYGYTF. The CDR3 DNA reads as TGTGCCAGCAGCTTAGCGGGACAGCCGAACTATGGCTACACCTTC.

The genes are TRBV5-1 and TRBJ1-2, with 7 bases aligning to TRBD1. Germline trimming cut 0 bases from V and 6 bases from J; bases unmatched to any gene: 2. CDR3 length equals 13 residues. CDR1 SGHRS and CDR2 YFSETQ come from the germline V gene. In DNA, the CDR3 is TGCGCCAGCAGCTTGGCAGGGACAGATGGCTACACCTTC. The encoded protein is CASSLAGTDGYTF.

This chain's CDR3 is CASSLAPGVSTGELFF. The CDR3 DNA follows: TGTGCCAGCAGCTTAGCGCCGGGGGTTTCCACCGGGGAGCTGTTTTTT. The V call is TRBV7-9, the J call TRBJ2-2; a possible D gene is TRBD2 (6 bases). V was pared by 0 bases and J by 4 bases, with 12 bases between. Germline values: CDR1 SEHNR, CDR2 FQNEAQ (reference sequence). The CDR3 runs to 16 residues. Complete variable domain (other parts from reference TRBV7-9 and TRBJ2-2): DTGVSQNPRHKITKRGQNVTFRCDPISEHNRLYWYRQTLGQGPEFLTYFQNEAQLEKSRLLSDRFSAERPKGSFSTLEIQRTEQGDSAMYLCASSLAPGVSTGELFFGEGSRLTVL.

In this sample, this clone turned up a few times. This chain uses TRBV2 with TRBJ1-1; D gene unclear. The CDR3 spans 14 residues. Germline V gene data show CDR1 as SNHLY and CDR2 as FYNNEI. The germline V and J ends were trimmed by 6 bases and 2 bases, with 13 bases remaining between them. CDR3 coding DNA: TGTGCCAGCAGCAGGCTAGGACCAAACACTGAAGCTTTCTTT. Encoded protein: CASSRLGPNTEAFF.

This chain joins TRBV5-4 and TRBJ2-1; TRBD2 agrees at 7 bases. V shed 4 bases and J 8 bases; nucleotides not matched to a gene: 9. This CDR3 is 14 amino acids long. Germline V gives CDR1 SGHNT, CDR2 YYREEE (reference sequence). CDR3: CASSTSGGGDEQFF. CDR3 nucleotides: TGTGCCAGCAGCACGTCGGGGGGAGGAGATGAGCAGTTCTTC.

The chain carries TRBV9 and TRBJ1-6; 10 nucleotides line up with TRBD1. This CDR3 contains 15 residues. The V segment lost 3 bases and the J segment 7 bases; nucleotides outside the gene matches: 4. Germline assignment: CDR1 SGDLS and CDR2 YYNGEE. The CDR3 nucleotides are TGTGCCAGCAGCGCGGGGACAGGGGCAAATTCACCCCTCCACTTT. It encodes CASSAGTGANSPLHF. Looking up the rest from reference TRBV9 and TRBJ1-6 gives the full variable domain: DSGVTQTPKHLITATGQRVTLRCSPRSGDLSVYWYQQSLDQGLQFLIQYYNGEERAKGNILERFSAQQFPDLHSELNLSSLELGDSALYFCASSAGTGANSPLHFGNGTRLTVT.

The chain couples TRBV29-1 to TRBJ1-2; D gene ambiguous. Trimming took off 4 bases at V and 8 bases at J, with 14 bases between the two ends. Germline V gene sequence: CDR1 SQVTM, CDR2 ANQGSEA. CDR3 length: 12 amino acids. CDR3 sequence (DNA): TGCAGCGTTGCATTTACGGATACGGGCTACACCTTC. It codes for CSVAFTDTGYTF. The complete variable domain, with remaining parts taken from reference TRBV29-1 and TRBJ1-2, reads SAVISQKPSRDICQRGTSLTIQCQVDSQVTMMFWYRQQPGQSLTLIATANQGSEATYESGFVIDKFPISRPNLTFSTLTVSNMSPEDSSIYLCSVAFTDTGYTFGSGTRLTVV.

The V call is TRBV5-4, the J call TRBJ2-3; 10 positions agree with TRBD2. The J segment lost 3 bases and the V segment lost 0 bases, leaving 7 bases of the junction unmatched. CDR1 and CDR2 (germline): SGHNT, YYREEE (reference sequence). The CDR3 spans 17 residues. The CDR3 DNA is TGTGCCAGCAGCTTGGCCAGGAGCGGGGGGGCGACAGATACGCAGTATTTT. It encodes CASSLARSGGATDTQYF.

V gene TRBV5-1 combines with J gene TRBJ2-5; 8 nucleotides match TRBD2. Unmatched junction bases numbered 9, after V lost 0 bases and J lost 5 bases. The CDR3 consists of 16 residues. Germline loops: CDR1 SGHRS, CDR2 YFSETQ. In DNA, the CDR3 is TGCGCCAGCAGCTTGGGGCCAGCGGGGGATCGCGAGACCCAGTACTTC. Its protein product is CASSLGPAGDRETQYF. The full variable domain, in which reference TRBV5-1 and TRBJ2-5 provide the parts outside the CDR3, is KAGVTQTPRYLIKTRGQQVTLSCSPISGHRSVSWYQQTPGQGLQFLFEYFSETQRNKGNFPGRFSGRQFSNSRSEMNVSTLELGDSALYLCASSLGPAGDRETQYFGPGTRLLVL.

V and J are TRBV5-6 and TRBJ2-7; D not certain. The germline V gene encodes CDR1 SGHDT and CDR2 YYEEEE. The CDR3 is 13 residues long. V was shortened by 1 base and J by 3 bases, with 8 bases between the two germline ends. CDR3 region: CASSLRSGYEQYF. CDR3 DNA sequence: TGTGCCAGCAGCTTGCGATCAGGCTACGAGCAGTACTTC. The whole variable domain, filled in from reference TRBV5-6 and TRBJ2-7, reads DAGVTQSPTHLIKTRGQQVTLRCSPKSGHDTVSWYQQALGQGPQFIFQYYEEEERQRGNFPDRFSGHQFPNYSSELNVNALLLGDSALYLCASSLRSGYEQYFGPGTRLTVT.

This clone is judged medium-sized. The V call is TRBV5-1, the J call TRBJ1-5; tentatively, D is TRBD1 (6 bases). The germline V and J ends were trimmed by 3 bases and 5 bases, with 12 bases remaining between them. The CDR3 contains 14 residues. Germline lookup yields CDR1 SGHRS and CDR2 YFSETQ. The CDR3 bases are TGCGCCAGCAGCTCAACAGGGCTCGATCAGCCCCAGCATTTT. This codes for CASSSTGLDQPQHF. The full variable domain, its missing parts supplied by reference TRBV5-1 and TRBJ1-5, is KAGVTQTPRYLIKTRGQQVTLSCSPISGHRSVSWYQQTPGQGLQFLFEYFSETQRNKGNFPGRFSGRQFSNSRSEMNVSTLELGDSALYLCASSSTGLDQPQHFGDGTRLSIL.

The chain combines TRBV30 with TRBJ1-1; 8 bases fit TRBD1. The CDR3 is made up of 12 amino acids. In germline, CDR1 is GTSNPN, CDR2 SVGIG (reference sequence). Losses at the gene ends were 3 bases for V and 3 bases for J; bases not matched to a gene: 0. CDR3 DNA: TGTGCCTGGAGGACAGGGGACACTGAAGCTTTCTTT. Translation gives CAWRTGDTEAFF. The full variable domain, its missing parts supplied by reference TRBV30 and TRBJ1-1, is SQTIHQWPATLVQPVGSPLSLECTVEGTSNPNLYWYRQAAGRGLQLLFYSVGIGQISSEVPQNLSASRPQDRQFILSSKKLLLSDSGFYLCAWRTGDTEAFFGQGTRLTVV.

The chain recombines TRBV29-1 with TRBJ1-2; 11 bases are shared with TRBD1. Germline trimming cut 3 bases from V and 4 bases from J; bases unmatched to any gene: 4. Germline V gives CDR1 SQVTM, CDR2 ANQGSEA. CDR3 size: 14 residues. CDR3 coding DNA: TGCAGCGTTGATGGACAGGGGGCAGGCTATGGCTACACCTTC. This codes for CSVDGQGAGYGYTF.

This chain uses TRBV19 with TRBJ2-5; D is unclear. Per the germline V gene, CDR1 is LNHDA and CDR2 is SQIVND (reference sequence). V dropped 3 bases and J dropped 1 base, with 9 bases sitting between them. This CDR3 contains 14 residues. CDR3 DNA: TGTGCCAGTAGTATTTCACGGCTCCAAGAGACCCAGTACTTC. This encodes CASSISRLQETQYF.

In this sample, this clone turned up a few times. The rearrangement links TRBV7-6 to TRBJ1-4, with D possibly matching TRBD1 (6 bases). Germline assignment: CDR1 SGHVS and CDR2 FNYEAQ. The germline V and J ends were trimmed by 5 bases and 8 bases, with 24 bases remaining between them. The length of the CDR3 is 17 residues. DNA for the CDR3: TGTGCCAGCAGCCCCACTGGGCGGGGGGCGGTTAGAGAAAAACTGTTTTTT. Protein sequence: CASSPTGRGAVREKLFF. Full variable domain (rest looked up from reference TRBV7-6 and TRBJ1-4): GAGVSQSPRYKVTKRGQDVALRCDPISGHVSLYWYRQALGQGPEFLTYFNYEAQQDKSGLPNDRFSAERPEGSISTLTIQRTEQRDSAMYRCASSPTGRGAVREKLFFGSGTQLSVL.

The genes are TRBV29-1 and TRBJ1-4, with D possibly being TRBD1 (5 bases). Germline V gives CDR1 SQVTM, CDR2 ANQGSEA. CDR3 length: 14 amino acids. The DNA for the CDR3 is TGCGCTGTGGGGTCCCAGGGAACTAATGAAAAACTGTTTTTT. Translated, it gives CAVGSQGTNEKLFF. Together with reference TRBV29-1 and TRBJ1-4, the CDR3 gives the full variable domain: SAVISQKPSRDICQRGTSLTIQCQVDSQVTMMFWYRQQPGQSLTLIATANQGSEATYESGFVIDKFPISRPNLTFSTLTVSNMSPEDSSIYLCAVGSQGTNEKLFFGSGTQLSVL.

A note on this clone: The sample carries other DNA sequences with the same CDR3. The chain has TRBV18 and TRBJ1-5; the match to TRBD1 covers 8 bases. Germline V CDR1 and CDR2: KGHSH, LQKENI. The CDR3 runs to 15 residues. Trimming cost V 6 bases and J 2 bases; bases outside gene matches: 6. The chain's CDR3 is CASSPDRGGNQPQHF. CDR3 DNA: TGTGCCAGCTCCCCCGACAGGGGAGGCAATCAGCCCCAGCATTTT.

The V and J genes are TRBV6-1 and TRBJ1-5; no firm D call. Trimming removed 6 bases from V and 4 bases from J, with 10 bases in between. The CDR3 is made up of 13 amino acids. Germline loops: CDR1 MNHNS, CDR2 SASEGT. CDR3 region: CASRIKFNQPQHF. In DNA form, the CDR3 reads TGTGCCAGCAGAATAAAGTTTAATCAGCCCCAGCATTTT.

V usage is TRBV2 and J usage is TRBJ2-5, with D possibly being TRBD2 (5 bases). The CDR3 runs 14 residues. Germline CDR1 is SNHLY and CDR2 is FYNNEI. V was shortened by 2 bases and J by 1 base, with 8 bases between the two germline ends. The CDR3 here is CASSELTIQETQYF. Here the CDR3 DNA reads TGTGCCAGCAGTGAATTGACTATCCAAGAGACCCAGTACTTC.